This paragraph reports one T cell receptor beta chain. This clone has only a few counts. Its target antigen remains unknown. Base qualities are missing; no much larger clone stands one base away. The cohort was made up of approximately 670 healthy bone marrow donors. At the time of sampling, all cohort members were nominally healthy, though unrecorded immune exposures were likely present. The donor was CMV seronegative and was included in the group of a few hundred seronegative cohort members. A peripheral blood sample was collected from each donor, and TCR beta sequencing was performed on peripheral blood mononuclear cells. The Qiagen DNeasy Blood Extraction Kit was used to extract genomic DNA from the blood cell samples. V and J lose 6 bases and 0 bases, and a span of 13 bases separates them. The CDR3 sequence holds 15 residues, the cysteine and phenylalanine included. This entry keeps only the CDR3 DNA: 45 bases, framed from base 1. CDR1 MNHEY and CDR2 SMNVEV are derived from the germline V gene (reference sequence).

The data stem from a study of cytomegalovirus exposure and HLA in healthy donors (dated 2017 in TCRdb). The study in broad terms: In an earlier analysis of some 550 of the donors, 276 Gb of sequence data and 90 million to 120 million unique TCR beta sequences from 150 million to 200 million T cells were reported. HLA typing included class I and class II loci at four-digit resolution. The T cell repertoires of under 750 subjects were profiled by immunosequencing and related to cytomegalovirus serostatus. Because of strong linkage in the cohort, a few DR-DQ haplotypes were treated as single units for association and clustering. A later analysis re-analyzed previously published TCR beta repertoires from 500 to 700 donors and added high-resolution HLA genotyping to study TCR occurrence patterns. To decide whether each TCR beta V gene segment behaved as functional or pseudogenic, an earlier analysis of approximately 620 of the donors relied on high-throughput TCR beta sequencing. A separate validation cohort of 100 to 150 different subjects was used in addition to the approximately 700-subject first cohort. Donor age, sex, ethnicity and CMV serostatus were compiled alongside the repertoire data. The number of typed donors differed by locus: about 629-630 for A, B, C, DRB1 and DQB1; 500 to 550 for DQA1; approximately 610 for DPA1; and some 450 for DPB1. Rather than using new phenotypic data, the later analysis identified candidate immune exposures from TCR beta sequences and from how often those sequences occurred across donors. All discovery cohort repertoires had been generated on a single sequencing platform. Approximately 300 gigabases of sequencing data and 70 million to 100 million unique TCR sequences made up an early release that covered some 640 HLA-typed donors. High-throughput TCR immunosequencing, statistical association of individual TCRs with disease status, and machine learning were combined to predict cytomegalovirus infection status. The aim of the study was to test whether cataloging public T cell receptors could identify signatures of past pathogen exposure. Genome-wide SNP genotypes for about 60% of the 666 donors were used in a later genetic analysis, which treated that subset as a discovery cohort. Of the roughly 400 genotyped donors, roughly 80% fell in the genetic ancestry cluster associated with self-reported Caucasian donors. Among over 350 genotyped donors of the cohort, an average of approximately 230,000 unique TCR beta nucleotide sequences were sequenced per donor, roughly 20% of them non-productive. Study-level results and caveats: A cluster of highly shared sequence variants was judged likely to represent a technical artifact of the sequencing pipeline. A later analysis reported that several top co-occurrence clusters appeared linked to parvovirus B19, influenza, CMV and Epstein-Barr virus. The earlier analysis of a few hundred of the donors excluded some 15 rarely observed V segments, including chromosome 9 orphons, because counts were too low. A further reported finding was that TCR beta sequences accurately predicted the HLA-A and HLA-B alleles for most subjects in the first cohort. A later analysis found that most CMV-associated TCR beta chains appeared HLA-restricted, with HLA associations seemingly driven largely by CMV exposure. A few of the identified cytomegalovirus-associated TCR beta chains were confirmed in vitro to be specific for cytomegalovirus antigens. The classifier was reported to diagnose cytomegalovirus status with high specificity and sensitivity in both the original and validation cohorts. An association between a missense DCLRE1C variant and V-gene and J-gene trimming of TCR beta chains was found in a later genetic analysis and replicated in an independent cohort. In an earlier analysis of a few hundred of the donors, most TCR beta V segments were observed in productive rearrangements about 87% or about 30% of the time, broadly matching IMGT annotations. Compared with the approximately 700-donor mean, donors in an Asian-associated ancestry cluster had fewer N-insertions in productive TCRs, according to a later genetic analysis. A later analysis found that HLA-associated TCR beta chains were more clonally expanded and had lower generation probabilities than equally common non-associated chains. Because the 87-base-pair reads could not distinguish some IMGT-functional V segments, including TRBV6-2 and TRBV6-3, those segments were excluded. Linkage disequilibrium might explain the correlated functional status among segregating V segments, but an unknown experimental factor could not be ruled out. While some public TCRs were present in many individuals, most TCR sequences turned up only very rarely across donors. It was suggested by the authors that the approach could potentially be generalized to other disease states and immunological phenotypes. In a later analysis, TCR association rates were found to vary across HLA loci, with the most associated TCRs seen for DRB1 alleles and the fewest for HLA-C alleles. When HLA alleles, especially DR and DQ, strongly co-occurred, attributing TCR associations to individual alleles was difficult. Roughly uniform sequencing depth across donors was assumed in presence/absence analyses, although this assumption may not hold. In this cohort, only TCR beta chains were sequenced, and detectable features were limited by the absence of alpha or paired-chain data. A later analysis associated 15,000 or so TCR beta sequences with specific HLA alleles at a false discovery rate of 0.05. Because HLA typing was unavailable for some donors at each locus, only the typed subset was used in association tests. The study gave a list of some 150 TCR beta chains associated with cytomegalovirus. Immune exposure information for the cohort was limited to CMV serostatus.

Receptor libraries were prepared by the immunoSEQ multiplex PCR assay. A mixture of 60 forward primers for TCR Vbeta segments and 13 reverse primers for TCR Jbeta segments was used in the multiplex PCR. The CDR3 region of rearranged TCR beta genes was amplified from genomic DNA with a multiplex PCR assay. On the Illumina HiSeq System, the amplified TCR beta libraries were sequenced as 87-base-pair reads. In the source study's methods: Across the 670 or so repertoires, a later analysis counted some 80 million unique TCR beta chains, roughly 11 million of which were shared by at least two donors. Raw reads were error-corrected and collapsed into unique sequences with a nearest-neighbor algorithm that merged closely related sequences to remove PCR and sequencing errors. V, D and J gene segments were assigned by aligning CDR3 sequences to IMGT reference sequences. For a sequence to be retained, at least a six-nucleotide match to both a V gene segment and a J gene segment was required. Rearrangements were classified as productive when the CDR3 lacked stop codons and remained in frame with V and J, and all other rearrangements were classified as non-productive. Following IMGT convention, CDR3 was defined as the stretch from the second conserved V-encoded cysteine up to the conserved J-encoded phenylalanine. The earlier analysis of 550 to 650 of the donors excluded any sequence lacking an unambiguous match to a single V gene segment. In an earlier analysis of approximately 550 of the donors, V segments were called functional above 56.7% productive rearrangements and were called segregating when the between-donor standard deviation exceeded 5%. A statistical classification framework was built to diagnose cytomegalovirus status from the catalog of TCR beta chain sequences. In a later analysis, V and J genes were assigned by comparing TCR nucleotide sequences against IMGT/GENE-DB human TR gene sequences. The TCRdist pipeline was used in a later analysis to assign CDR3 sequences and most-parsimonious VDJ recombination scenarios. In a later analysis, every TCR beta chain was defined by the combination of its CDR3 amino acid sequence and its V-gene family, and reads without a unique V-gene family were dropped. As a way to deal with suspected cross-contamination and a sequencing artifact, a later analysis dropped 592 nucleotide sequences that were highly shared and had low generation probability. In a later analysis, a clonal expansion index for each public chain was calculated from normalized within-repertoire ranks of inferred template counts. In a later analysis, generation probabilities were computed using a VDJ recombination model fitted to out-of-frame rearrangements, and the results were checked against IGoR. In a later analysis, TCR-TCR, TCR-HLA and TCR-CMV co-occurrence was scored with hypergeometric tests, and a repertoire-size bias correction was applied to TCR pairs. False discovery rates were estimated in a later analysis by permuting HLA or CMV assignments 20 times. In a later analysis, co-occurring TCRs were grouped with DBSCAN, and TCRdist sequence similarity was added when clustering was performed within HLA-allele-positive subsets. For co-occurrence clustering, repertoires with fewer than 30,000 or more than 120,000 public chains were excluded, along with roughly 5 repertoires with anomalous nucleotide sharing. As stored in TCRdb, this immuneACCESS dataset retains in-frame rearrangements with V and J assigned. A fraction of the clones does not appear; measured against another copy, unresolved V genes explain less than half of the discrepancy, and the remainder lacks a known reason. The D gene and trimming were derived from the DNA, and the V and J assignments and clone size from that table. The sample yields about 180,000 clones; roughly four fifths were counted once. Over 2.5% of the sample lies in the top ten.

The V and J segments used are TRBV27 and TRBJ2-3, with TRBD1 perhaps the D gene, on 5 matching bases. This receptor was identified in a female donor in good health and CMV-seronegative. Sequences were obtained from PBMCs. Here is the DNA: TGTGCCAGCAGGGAATCACAGGTCAGCACAGATACGCAGTATTTT. The translation is CASRESQVSTDTQYF.